The T cell receptor (beta chain) described here comes from a study of Graves' ophthalmopathy and Graves' hyperthyroidism (dated by TCRdb to 2016 to 2018). Background on the whole study: Peripheral blood was collected at initial diagnosis, before any treatment. In total, over 130 blood samples were TCR-sequenced: some 40 ophthalmopathy, some 72 hyperthyroidism and roughly 17 hyperthyroidism-to-ophthalmopathy patients. In roughly six hyperthyroidism patients, T-cell repertoires of thyroid tissue and blood were compared. The approximately 100 discovery patients were divided at random into training and test sets in a 7:3 ratio. Following sampling, methimazole starting at 30 mg daily was administered to hyperthyroidism patients, and high-dose intravenous methylprednisolone was administered to ophthalmopathy patients. TCR beta repertoire signatures were used to distinguish Graves' ophthalmopathy from Graves' hyperthyroidism and to predict progression to ophthalmopathy. To explore V-J signatures distinguishing ophthalmopathy from hyperthyroidism, a discovery set of more than 95 patients (43 ophthalmopathy, 55 to 60 stable hyperthyroidism) was enrolled. An independent validation cohort was composed of around 19 hyperthyroidism patients and about 17 patients who later progressed from hyperthyroidism to ophthalmopathy.

TCR beta CDR3 regions were amplified from RNA transcripts for repertoire sequencing. The first round was an RT-PCR using HTBI primers with the Qiagen OneStep RT-PCR kit, and this first round was followed by a second-round multiplex PCR, then size selection and purification. The libraries underwent paired-end sequencing with 100 bp reads on an Illumina HiSeq2000. The study's processing was this. SOAPnuke was used to process the reads, throwing out any read that had adapters, had uncalled bases, had a mean Phred below 15, or lacked an exact constant-primer or identifier match. COPE v1.2.5 was used to merge high-quality paired reads. Each unique nucleotide sequence was defined as a clonotype, and clonotypes were aligned to IMGT TRB V, D and J references with MiTCR v1.1. The analysis was limited to V-J combinations with a frequency above 0.0001, which together covered approximately 99% of repertoires. For each V-J combination, a TCR clonal expansion and chaos score was defined as F50 clonal expansion divided by the chaos observed in the TCRdist matrix. Features were reduced by Welch's t-statistics and random forest to around 14 V-J combinations, which fed a naive Bayes classifier. The similarity between thyroid and blood repertoires was quantified using the Morisita-Horn index. TCRdb reran the public reads through fastp at Q25 and MiXCR, keeping productive beta chains. When rows share a CDR3 protein, they turn into one entry using the most common DNA and genes. TCRdb's processing, not the authors' own work, is the source of the V and J calls. A total of around 170,000 distinct CDR3 sequences appear in this sample, approximately 40% of them only once. The ten biggest clones cover around 5.8% of the sample.

Ophthalmopathy patients had moderately to severely active disease, Clinical Activity Score of at least 3, NOSPECS grade of at least 4, and disease duration under 3 months. Patients with other autoimmune diseases, uncontrolled infections, pregnancy or lactation were excluded from the study. Diagnosis relied on clinical symptoms, serum thyroxine, TRAb, thyroid ultrasound and orbital computed tomography. Ficoll-Paque density gradient centrifugation was used to isolate PBMCs from around 10 ml of fresh peripheral blood. Total RNA was extracted using Trizol reagent, and RNA quality was checked on an Agilent 2100 Bioanalyzer. Here is what the overall study found, with its caveats: In cross-validation, the 13-signature model distinguished ophthalmopathy from stable hyperthyroidism with approximately 88% sensitivity and around 81% specificity, and in the test set the corresponding values were 80% and 75%. No statistical method was used to predetermine the sample size, and group allocation was not hidden from the investigators. In validation, the model predicted ophthalmopathy progression with 70.59% sensitivity and roughly 72% specificity; around twelve predicted patients were CT-confirmed with GO in a median of approximately 6.5 months. Most of the expanded thyroid clonotypes with a frequency above 0.001 were also detected in blood, and it was suggested that the thyroid immune response may be reflected by blood repertoires.

This clonotype was counted many times. Its antigen is currently not known. The junction departs from the called germline gene at one end, perhaps through a read error. Reading the germline V gene gives CDR1 SQVTM and CDR2 ANQGSEA. The CDR3, cysteine through phenylalanine, is 15 amino acids long. Only the CDR3 DNA stays, 45 bases, in frame from base 1. Sequenced: peripheral blood. The chain employs TRBV29-1 and TRBJ2-7, with the D gene tentatively TRBD1 or TRBD2, based on 5 matching bases in each. The source of this sequence is a woman aged 40 to 55 with Graves' ophthalmopathy. Donor details come from another sample of the same person, matched by shared clones. The nucleotide sequence is given as TGCAGCGTGGAAGACGACACTGGGGGCTCCTACGAGCAGTACTTC. Its coded protein is CSVEDDTGGSYEQYF.